This T cell receptor (beta chain) is drawn from a study of shared clonotypes between healthy human individuals (dated by TCRdb to 2018 to 2020). Turning to the overall study: The cohort included a few men and a couple of women between 18 and 49 years of age. Blood TCR repertoires of about 5 healthy adults were deeply sequenced to estimate repertoire size and the extent of clonotype sharing between individuals. Per donor, leukapheresis produced somewhere between about 0.8 and 9 billion PBMCs. To increase sequencing depth and limit assay-specific biases, TCR repertoire library preparation and sequencing were carried out by different laboratories using diverse techniques. For each donor, CD4 naive and CD4 memory were each run on three plates, CD8 naive on two plates, and CD8 memory on one plate. On the study overall, not on this receptor specifically: When several donors were compared, the shared fraction of clonotypes was roughly 4.8% for naive CD4, 3.5% to 4% for naive CD8, more than 2% for memory CD4, and 0.4% for memory CD8. Even with the large sequencing depth, rarefaction of the sorted-subset datasets indicated that sequencing was incomplete. Sampling was restricted to blood, and TCR repertoires in tissues likely differ from the TCR repertoires found in blood. Higher generation probabilities were observed for clonotypes shared by all four sorted-subset donors than for non-shared clonotypes. Naive subsets generally had larger estimated clonotype richness than memory subsets did. The small number of donors limited the genetic and exposure-history diversity represented. Pairwise subsampling indicated that sequencing depth was expected to affect the degree of clonotype sharing among donors.

Using the deep immunoSEQ assay, TCR CDR3 regions were amplified from genomic DNA by multiplex PCR. Extracted genomic DNA from each cell subset was spread evenly across all wells of several immunoSEQ 96-well plates, with each plate serving as a replicate. For sorted subsets, 150 to 250 ng of genomic DNA, equivalent to some 33,000 T cell genomes, went into each replicate PCR. Purified libraries were quantified with a Qubit 3.0 fluorometer, sized on a Bioanalyzer 2100, and re-quantified with the KAPA Library Quantification kit. Each immunoSEQ 96-well plate was sequenced on its own single-read 150-cycle Illumina NextSeq 550 flow cell. As for the authors' bioinformatics: The immunoSEQ output contained only junctional sequences without quality scores, so filtering could not match that applied to full-length reads. To assign V/J genes and CDR3, sequences were annotated against IMGT germline references using PyIR, a Python wrapper for IgBLAST v1.9. Any read was removed if the V/J assignment was weak (E-value above 1e-6), the CDR3 was missing, or the read contained stop codons, out-of-frame junctions, or ambiguous translated residues. V3J clonotypes were defined by identical inferred V gene, J gene, and CDR3 amino acid sequence. The percentage overlap between two repertoires was calculated by dividing the number of shared unique clonotypes by the size of the smaller repertoire. Richness of each repertoire was evaluated using RTK rarefaction, the Chao1 estimator, and Recon v2.1 estimates of unobserved clonotypes. Generation probabilities were computed with OLGA for all TCRbeta clonotypes obtained by the gDNA method from several donors. TCRdb's version of the immuneACCESS table is confined to in-frame rearrangements and falls short of the full clone set. An unresolved V gene accounts for under half of the shortfall where checked; the remainder is of unknown origin. V and J calls and clone size come straight from that table; D and trimming were deduced from the DNA. In this sample the table shows some 1 million clones, about 75% of which occur a single time. Approximately 1.5% of the sample is taken by the ten largest.

Trimming leaves V shorter by 3 bases and J shorter by 6 bases, with the junction holding 5 bases beyond the gene matches. The germline V gene specifies SGHNT as CDR1 and YENEEA as CDR2. The CDR3 runs 15 amino acids, cysteine and phenylalanine included. Only the CDR3 portion is preserved as DNA: 45 bases, with reading frame beginning at the first base. Healthy HIV-negative adults with no recently reported acute infections or vaccinations were included as donors. Every donor was a Caucasian adult living in Nashville, Tennessee, USA. CD4+ T cells were enriched by magnetic negative selection; naive cells were then positively selected on CD45RA, and the negative fraction formed the memory subset. After blood collection by leukapheresis, PBMCs were isolated using Ficoll-Histopaque density gradient centrifugation and then cryopreserved in the vapor phase of liquid nitrogen. Analytical flow cytometry was used to check the purity and quantity of every magnetically sorted T cell population. Genomic DNA was isolated from each sorted fraction and quantified by UV absorbance on a Nanodrop 2000c.

Notes on this clone: The clone's antigen remains unknown. One base away there is no much larger clone; base qualities are not given.

The chain joins TRBV11-3 to TRBJ2-1; 10 bases in between match TRBD1. The origin of this receptor is a man younger than 30 in good health. Material for sequencing was memory CD4+ T cells sorted from blood. The cell subset or site label, as the study defines it: CD45RA-negative fraction. The bases are TGTGCCAGCAGCTTCGGGACAGGGGCCTCCAATGAGCAGTTCTTC. Its protein product is CASSFGTGASNEQFF. When the CDR3 is completed using the reference TRBV11-3 and TRBJ2-1 genes on either side, the full variable domain is EAGVVQSPRYKIIEKKQPVAFWCNPISGHNTLYWYLQNLGQGPELLIRYENEEAVDDSQLPKDRFSAERLKGVDSTLKIQPAELGDSAVYLCASSFGTGASNEQFFGPGTRLTVL.